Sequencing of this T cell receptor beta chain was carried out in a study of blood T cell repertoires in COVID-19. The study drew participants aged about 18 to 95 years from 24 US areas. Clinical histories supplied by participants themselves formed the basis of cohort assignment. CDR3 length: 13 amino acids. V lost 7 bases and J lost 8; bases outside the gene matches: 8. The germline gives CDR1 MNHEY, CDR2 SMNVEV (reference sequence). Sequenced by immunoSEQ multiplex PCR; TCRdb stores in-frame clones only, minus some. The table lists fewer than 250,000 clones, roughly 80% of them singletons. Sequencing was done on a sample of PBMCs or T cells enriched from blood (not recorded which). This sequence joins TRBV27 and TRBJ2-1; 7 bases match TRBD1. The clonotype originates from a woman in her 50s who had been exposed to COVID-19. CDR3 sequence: CASTPTGQDEQFF. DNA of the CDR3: TGTGCCAGCACCCCGACAGGGCAAGATGAGCAGTTCTTC.